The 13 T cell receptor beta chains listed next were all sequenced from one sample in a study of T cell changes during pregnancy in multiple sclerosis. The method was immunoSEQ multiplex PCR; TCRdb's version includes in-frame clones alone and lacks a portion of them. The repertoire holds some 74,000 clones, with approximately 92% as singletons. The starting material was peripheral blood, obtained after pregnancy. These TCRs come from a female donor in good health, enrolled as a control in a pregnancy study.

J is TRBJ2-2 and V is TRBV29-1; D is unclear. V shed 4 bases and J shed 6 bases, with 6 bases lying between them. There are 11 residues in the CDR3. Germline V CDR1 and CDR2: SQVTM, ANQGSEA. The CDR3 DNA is TGCAGCGTTGGCGGAGCCGGGGAGCTGTTTTTT. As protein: CSVGGAGELFF.

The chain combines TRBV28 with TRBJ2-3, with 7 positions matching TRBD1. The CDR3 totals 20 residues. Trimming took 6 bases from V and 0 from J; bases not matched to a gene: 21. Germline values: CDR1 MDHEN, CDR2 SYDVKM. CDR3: CASREDEPGTDDFSTDTQYF. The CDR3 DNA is TGTGCCAGCAGGGAGGATGAACCAGGGACAGACGATTTTAGCACAGATACGCAGTATTTT.

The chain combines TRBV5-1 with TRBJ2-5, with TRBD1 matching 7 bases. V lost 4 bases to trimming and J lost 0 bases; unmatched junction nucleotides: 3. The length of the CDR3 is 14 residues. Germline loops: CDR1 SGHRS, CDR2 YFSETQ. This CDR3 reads CASSEGAYQETQYF. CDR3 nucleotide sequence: TGCGCCAGCAGCGAGGGGGCTTACCAAGAGACCCAGTACTTC.

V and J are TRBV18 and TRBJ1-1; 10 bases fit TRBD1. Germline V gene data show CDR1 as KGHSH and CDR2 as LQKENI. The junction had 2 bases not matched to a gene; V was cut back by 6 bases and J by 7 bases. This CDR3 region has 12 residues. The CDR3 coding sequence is TGTGCCAGCTCCGGACAGGGGGATGAAGCTTTCTTT. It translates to CASSGQGDEAFF.

CDR3 in amino acids: CASSSTGESNQPQHF. The CDR3 bases are TGCGCCAGCAGCTCGACAGGGGAGAGCAATCAGCCCCAGCATTTT. The chain combines TRBV5-1 with TRBJ1-5, with TRBD1 matching over 8 bases. CDR1 is SGHRS, CDR2 YFSETQ, per germline. There are 15 residues in the CDR3. The V segment lost 3 bases and the J segment 1 base; nucleotides outside the gene matches: 3.

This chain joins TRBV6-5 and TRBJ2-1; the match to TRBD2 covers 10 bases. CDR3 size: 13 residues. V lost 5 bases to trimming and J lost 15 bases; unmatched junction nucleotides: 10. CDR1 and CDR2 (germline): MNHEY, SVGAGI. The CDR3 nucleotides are TGTGCCAGCAGTCTCCCTAGCGGGAGCCTTTGGTTCTTC. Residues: CASSLPSGSLWFF.

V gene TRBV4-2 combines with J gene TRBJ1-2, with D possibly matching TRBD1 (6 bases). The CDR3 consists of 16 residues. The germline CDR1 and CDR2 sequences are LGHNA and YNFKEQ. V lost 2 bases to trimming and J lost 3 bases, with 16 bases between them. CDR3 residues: CASSQLRARGDYGYTF. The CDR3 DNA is TGTGCCAGCAGCCAACTAAGGGCCAGGGGTGACTATGGCTACACCTTC.

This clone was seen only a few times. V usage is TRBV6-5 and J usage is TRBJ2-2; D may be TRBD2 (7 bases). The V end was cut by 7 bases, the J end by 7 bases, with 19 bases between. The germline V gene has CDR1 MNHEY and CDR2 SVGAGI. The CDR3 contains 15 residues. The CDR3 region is CASTKGGRKIGELFF. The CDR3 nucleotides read TGTGCCAGCACTAAGGGGGGGCGAAAGATCGGGGAGCTGTTTTTT.

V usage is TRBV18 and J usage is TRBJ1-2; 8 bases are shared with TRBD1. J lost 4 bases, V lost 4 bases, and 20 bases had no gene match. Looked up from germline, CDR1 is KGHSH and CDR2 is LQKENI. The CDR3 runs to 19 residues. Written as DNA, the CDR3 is TGTGCCAGCTCACTTCGGCCCGACAGGGGAGCCTCGGCCCTCTATGGCTACACCTTC. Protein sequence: CASSLRPDRGASALYGYTF.

The CDR3 region has the DNA TGTGCCAGCAGCTTAGCGCAAGTCGGGACAGGGGGCCGGGAGACCCAGTACTTC. This encodes CASSLAQVGTGGRETQYF. The chain couples TRBV13 to TRBJ2-5, with 12 bases identical to TRBD1. Per the germline V gene, CDR1 is PRHDT and CDR2 is FYEKMQ (reference sequence). The CDR3 consists of 18 residues. Unmatched junction bases numbered 11, after V lost 1 base and J lost 5 bases. The whole variable domain, remainder taken from reference TRBV13 and TRBJ2-5, is AAGVIQSPRHLIKEKRETATLKCYPIPRHDTVYWYQQGPGQDPQFLISFYEKMQSDKGSIPDRFSAQQFSDYHSELNMSSLELGDSALYFCASSLAQVGTGGRETQYFGPGTRLLVL.

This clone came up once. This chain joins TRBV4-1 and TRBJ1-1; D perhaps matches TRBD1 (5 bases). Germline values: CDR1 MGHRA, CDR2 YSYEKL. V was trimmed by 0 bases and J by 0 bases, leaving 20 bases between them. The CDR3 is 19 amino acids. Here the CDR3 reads CASSQEGGQGPPMNTEAFF. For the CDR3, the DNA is TGCGCCAGCAGCCAAGAGGGTGGGCAGGGCCCTCCCATGAACACTGAAGCTTTCTTT.

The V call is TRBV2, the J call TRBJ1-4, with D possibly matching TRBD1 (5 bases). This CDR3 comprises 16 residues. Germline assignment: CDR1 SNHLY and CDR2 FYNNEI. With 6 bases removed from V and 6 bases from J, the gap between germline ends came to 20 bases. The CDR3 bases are TGTGCCAGCAGCACCACGGTGGGACTTACCGATGAAAAACTGTTTTTT. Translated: CASSTTVGLTDEKLFF.

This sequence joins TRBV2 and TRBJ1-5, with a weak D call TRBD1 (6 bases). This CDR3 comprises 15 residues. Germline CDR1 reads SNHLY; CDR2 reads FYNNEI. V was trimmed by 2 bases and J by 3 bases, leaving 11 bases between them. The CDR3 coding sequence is TGTGCCAGCAGTGAATATCACAGGGACAATCAGCCCCAGCATTTT. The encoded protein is CASSEYHRDNQPQHF.